This T cell receptor beta chain was sequenced during a study of T cell responses to AZD1222 COVID-19 vaccine. Notes on the study in general: Of spike-specific TCRs, nearly half reportedly target regions left unmutated in variants.

Data came from immunoSEQ multiplex PCR; TCRdb stores just in-frame clones and leaves some out. The profile shows 100,000 to 150,000 clones, nearly 95% of them singletons. Regarding this clone: Its antigen is not identified.

The V gene end was trimmed by 4 bases and the J gene end by 7 bases; junction bases not matched to a gene: 9. From germline, CDR1 is KGHSH and CDR2 LQKENI. This CDR3 is 15 amino acids long. This TCR came from an adult in good health. This chain joins TRBV18 and TRBJ2-1; TRBD2 aligns across 8 bases. The material was peripheral blood, obtained on day 0 of AZD1222 vaccination. The CDR3 DNA reads as TGTGCCAGCTCACGGGGACCGGGGGGGGAGAATGAGCAGTTCTTC. Residues: CASSRGPGGENEQFF.